This T cell receptor (beta chain) was obtained from a study of immune evolution from preneoplasia to lung adenocarcinoma. Study conclusions and caveats: Later-stage lesions seemingly showed higher T cell density and diversity than normal lung.

TCRdb keeps only in-frame clones here, not all; method: immunoSEQ multiplex PCR. The table has over 30,000 clones, 65% to 75% seen once; the top ten hold approximately 6.5%. This clone has just a few counts. The antigen is undetermined. Other DNA sequences in this specimen translate into the identical CDR3. This clonotype was obtained from a person in their sixties or seventies with lung adenocarcinoma. What was sequenced was FFPE invasive lung adenocarcinoma tissue.

CDR3 amino acids: CASSPDRDQPQHF. The CDR3, as DNA: TGTGCCAGCAGCCCCGACAGGGATCAGCCCCAGCATTTT. The chain joins TRBV7-2 to TRBJ1-5; 7 nucleotides match TRBD1. The CDR3 totals 13 residues. Germline CDR1 reads SGHTA; CDR2 reads FQGNSA. Trimming removed 5 bases from V and 5 bases from J; junction bases left unmatched: 3.